The sample holds a few counts of the clone carrying this T cell receptor (beta chain). Its antigen is still unknown. V shed 3 bases and J shed 0 bases, with 8 bases lying between them. CDR3 length equals 15 residues. The data belong to a study of T cell repertoires in cytomegalovirus infection. Across the study: Indications of both CMV infection and matching HLA type were provided by public TCR beta signatures.

MiXCR, applied by TCRdb to the reads, yields one record per CDR3 protein. The table records under 600,000 distinct CDR3 sequences, about 15% of them present only once. Findings and caveats of the study: Identification of carriers of CMV plus the relevant HLA was achieved through cumulative public TCR beta family frequency. There were HLA-C-restricted CMV-specific TCR beta clonotypes dominating the ex vivo response.

V is TRBV12-3 or TRBV12-4 and J is TRBJ1-4; D not resolved. Sequencing was done on a sample of CD8+ T cells from PBMCs. The receptor comes from a human donor in good health (CMV status not recorded). Some clones in this sample may be carry-over from other donors' samples. CDR3 bases: TGTGCCAGCAGTTTCGGGTTGGCAACTAATGAAAAACTGTTTTTT. This translates into CASSFGLATNEKLFF.